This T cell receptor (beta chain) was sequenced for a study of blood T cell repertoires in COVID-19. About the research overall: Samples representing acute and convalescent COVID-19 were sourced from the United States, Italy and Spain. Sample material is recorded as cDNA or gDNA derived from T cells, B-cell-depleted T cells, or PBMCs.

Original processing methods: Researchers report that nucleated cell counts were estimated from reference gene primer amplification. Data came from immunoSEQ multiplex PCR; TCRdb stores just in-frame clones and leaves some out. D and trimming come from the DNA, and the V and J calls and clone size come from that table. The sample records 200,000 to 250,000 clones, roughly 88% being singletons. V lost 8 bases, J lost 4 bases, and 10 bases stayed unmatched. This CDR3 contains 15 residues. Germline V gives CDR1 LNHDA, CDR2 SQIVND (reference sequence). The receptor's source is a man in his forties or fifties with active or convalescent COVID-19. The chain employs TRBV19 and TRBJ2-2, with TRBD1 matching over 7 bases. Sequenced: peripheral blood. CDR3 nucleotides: TGTGCCAGTTCGGACAGGCCGCCGAGCACCGGGGAGCTGTTTTTT. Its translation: CASSDRPPSTGELFF.